The 21 T cell receptor beta chains below were found in one sample sequenced in a study of T cells after yellow fever vaccination. TCRdb called the 5' RACE reads again in MiXCR, with one record for every CDR3 protein. The sample includes about 430,000 distinct CDR3 sequences, about 19% seen only once; the top ten take over 15%. The sample was PBMCs, taken before the yellow fever booster vaccination. These receptors came from a man between 18 and 29 years old who received the YFV17D yellow fever vaccine.

This clonotype was found a few times. CDR3 amino acids: CASSRGQGLTQPQHF. Here the CDR3 DNA reads TGTGCCAGCAGTCGGGGACAGGGGCTCACCCAGCCCCAGCATTTT. The gene calls are TRBV12-3 or TRBV12-4 and TRBJ1-5; 10 bases are shared with TRBD1. CDR3 length equals 15 residues. J was trimmed by 7 bases and V by 5 bases; bases with no gene match: 8.

The J gene is TRBJ2-1, the V gene TRBV10-3; 10 nucleotides line up with TRBD2. Looked up from germline, CDR1 is ENHRY and CDR2 is SYGVKD. This CDR3 spans 15 amino acids. Trimming cost V 10 bases and J 9 bases; bases outside gene matches: 15. The CDR3 reads CASESLSGGAAEQFF. The CDR3 DNA reads as TGTGCCAGTGAGTCCCTAAGCGGGGGGGCCGCTGAGCAGTTCTTC.

The chain is built from TRBV12-3 or TRBV12-4 and TRBJ1-4; D possibly corresponds to TRBD1 (5 bases). V was cut by 4 bases and J by 13 bases, with 16 bases left in between. The length of the CDR3 is 13 residues. In DNA form, the CDR3 reads TGTGCCAGCAGTTCGCACGGGACCGGCGGACTGTTTTTT. It specifies CASSSHGTGGLFF.

This clonotype was counted only a few times. The chain employs TRBV5-1 and TRBJ2-1; 10 bases align to TRBD2. The length of the CDR3 is 15 residues. Per germline, CDR1 SGHRS and CDR2 YFSETQ. V dropped 1 base and J dropped 6; count of bases not matched to a gene: 4. The CDR3 DNA is TGCGCCAGCAGCTTGTCGCTAGCGGGGGCCAATGAGCAGTTCTTC. Translated, it gives CASSLSLAGANEQFF.

The chain is built from TRBV5-1 and TRBJ2-3, with 12 positions matching TRBD1. CDR3 length: 15 amino acids. Germline V CDR1 and CDR2: SGHRS, YFSETQ. Trimming at V came to 3 bases and at J to 6 bases, leaving 5 bases not matched to a gene. For the CDR3, the DNA is TGCGCCAGCAGCTCCGGGACAGGGGGCGATGATACGCAGTATTTT. Translated, it gives CASSSGTGGDDTQYF.

The gene calls are TRBV2 and TRBJ1-2; D is undetermined. The CDR3 extends over 13 amino acids. Germline lookup yields CDR1 SNHLY and CDR2 FYNNEI. Deletions cut 6 bases from V and 4 bases from J, with 12 bases between. The CDR3 loop is CASSPDRSYGYTF. CDR3 nucleotide sequence: TGTGCCAGCAGCCCGGACCGTTCCTATGGCTACACCTTC.

This clonotype was recorded a few times. The chain recombines TRBV7-3 with TRBJ2-1; TRBD1 aligns across 7 bases. V was pared by 5 bases and J by 12 bases, with 10 bases of the junction left unmatched. The germline V gene has CDR1 SGHTA and CDR2 FQGTGA. The CDR3 has 13 amino acids. The CDR3 reads CASSTDRSLGQFF. The DNA for the CDR3 is TGTGCCAGCAGCACGGACAGGTCGTTAGGGCAGTTCTTC.

The chain joins TRBV9 to TRBJ1-1; D unresolved. Trimming removed 1 base at V and 5 bases at J, with 12 bases between. CDR1 SGDLS and CDR2 YYNGEE come from the germline V gene. This CDR3 is built from 14 residues. The CDR3 reads CASSVSGSTTEAFF. For the CDR3, the DNA is TGTGCCAGCAGCGTATCGGGCTCGACTACTGAAGCTTTCTTT.

This clonotype was seen only a few times. This chain links TRBV4-2 with TRBJ2-5; the match to TRBD1 covers 7 bases. This CDR3 is built from 16 residues. CDR1 is LGHNA, CDR2 YNFKEQ, per germline. Germline trimming cut 2 bases from V and 1 base from J; bases unmatched to any gene: 7. CDR3 in amino acids: CASSQTYRGPQETQYF. CDR3 sequence (DNA): TGTGCCAGCAGCCAAACCTACAGGGGCCCCCAAGAGACCCAGTACTTC.

A few counts support this clonotype. One junction end disagrees with the germline gene, perhaps due to a read error. This chain uses TRBV5-6 with TRBJ2-5, with D maybe TRBD2 (7 bases). Germline CDR1 reads SGHDT; CDR2 reads YYEEEE. The CDR3 totals 11 residues. CDR3 nucleotides: TGTGCCAGCAGCTTAGGGGGGGCCATCCTCTTC. Residues: CASSLGGAILF.

For the CDR3, the DNA is TGCGCCAGCAGCCAAGAGGGGACTAGCGGGAGCTCCTACAATGAGCAGTTCTTC. Protein sequence: CASSQEGTSGSSYNEQFF. The chain carries TRBV4-3 and TRBJ2-1; 14 nucleotides align to TRBD2. The CDR3 length is 18 residues. Trimming cost V 0 bases and J 0 bases; bases outside gene matches: 1. The germline V gene encodes CDR1 LGHNA and CDR2 YSLEER.

J is TRBJ2-1 and V is TRBV6-2 or TRBV6-3; perhaps TRBD2 as D (6 bases). Deletions cut 6 bases from V and 9 bases from J, with 18 bases between. Per germline, CDR1 MNHEY and CDR2 SVGEGT. CDR3 length: 14 amino acids. The CDR3 nucleotides are TGTGCCAGCAGCTACGGGGGTCGGCTGATTGAGCAGTTCTTC. Amino acid sequence: CASSYGGRLIEQFF.

This clonotype is a singleton in its sample. V gene TRBV5-5 combines with J gene TRBJ1-1; D gene uncertain. V lost 5 bases, J lost 3 bases, and 14 bases lay in between. The CDR3 totals 14 residues. Germline values: CDR1 SGHKS, CDR2 YYEKEE (reference sequence). The DNA for the CDR3 is TGTGCCAGCAGTCTATTAAGACTGGACACTGAAGCTTTCTTT. It is translated as CASSLLRLDTEAFF.

This clonotype was seen only a few times. The chain recombines TRBV20-1 with TRBJ1-1, with unresolved D. Trimming took 5 bases from V and 0 from J, leaving 7 bases between them. Germline lookup yields CDR1 DFQATT and CDR2 SNEGSKA (reference sequence). The CDR3 spans 12 residues. The CDR3 region is CSAFLVNTEAFF. In DNA, the CDR3 is TGCAGTGCTTTCTTAGTGAACACTGAAGCTTTCTTT.

The chain is built from TRBV7-9 and TRBJ2-1; the D is unclear. The CDR3 is 13 residues long. Germline CDR1 is SEHNR and CDR2 is FQNEAQ (reference sequence). The V end lost 5 bases, the J end lost 5 bases, and 10 bases lay between the germline ends. CDR3 region: CASSPPADNEQFF. CDR3 DNA: TGTGCCAGCAGCCCCCCCGCGGACAATGAGCAGTTCTTC.

This clonotype was counted only a few times. This rearrangement joins TRBV5-5 to TRBJ2-2; TRBD1 is a possible D gene (5 bases). Trimming removed 0 bases from V and 3 bases from J, with 9 bases in between. The CDR3 is 15 residues long. Looked up from germline, CDR1 is SGHKS and CDR2 is YYEKEE (reference sequence). CDR3 loop: CASSLAGWDTGELFF. The DNA of the CDR3 is TGTGCCAGCAGCTTGGCAGGGTGGGACACCGGGGAGCTGTTTTTT.

CDR3 DNA sequence: TGTGCTAGTGGTCCGACTGGGGACATGGACCAGTACTTC. Its protein product is CASGPTGDMDQYF. The chain combines TRBV12-5 with TRBJ2-5; D may be TRBD1 (6 bases). Trimming removed 5 bases at V and 10 bases at J, with 17 bases between. This CDR3 region has 13 residues. Germline V gene lookup returns CDR1 LGHNT and CDR2 FRNRAP. Variable domain in full (rest from reference TRBV12-5 and TRBJ2-5): DARVTQTPRHKVTEMGQEVTMRCQPILGHNTVFWYRQTMMQGLELLAYFRNRAPLDDSGMPKDRFSAEMPDATLATLKIQPSEPRDSAVYFCASGPTGDMDQYFGPGTRLLVL.

This sequence joins TRBV12-5 and TRBJ1-5; D gene unclear. The germline CDR1 and CDR2 sequences are LGHNT and FRNRAP. The CDR3 consists of 15 residues. V shed 4 bases and J shed 1 base, with 11 bases lying between them. CDR3 amino acids: CASGSSDLSNQPQHF. CDR3 nucleotide sequence: TGTGCTAGTGGTTCCTCGGACTTGAGCAATCAGCCCCAGCATTTT.

This clonotype was counted a few times. V is TRBV10-3 and J is TRBJ1-5; D perhaps matches TRBD1 (5 bases). The CDR3 has 16 residues. Per germline, CDR1 ENHRY and CDR2 SYGVKD. The V gene lost 0 bases and the J gene lost 4 bases, with 13 bases spanning the gap. CDR3 region: CAISESKSGGNQPQHF. For the CDR3, the DNA is TGTGCCATCAGTGAGTCGAAGTCTGGGGGTAATCAGCCCCAGCATTTT.

This clonotype was observed a handful of times. The chain couples TRBV9 to TRBJ1-1, with a weak D call TRBD1 (6 bases). Looked up from germline, CDR1 is SGDLS and CDR2 is YYNGEE. V was cut by 2 bases and J by 8 bases, with 10 bases left in between. The CDR3 loop spans 12 amino acids. The CDR3 sequence is CASSVRTGEAFF. For the CDR3, the DNA is TGTGCCAGCAGCGTTCGAACAGGGGAAGCTTTCTTT.

This chain joins TRBV7-3 and TRBJ2-7, with 8 bases matching TRBD1. The CDR3 spans 13 residues. CDR1 is SGHTA, CDR2 FQGTGA, per germline. Germline trimming cut 5 bases from V and 6 bases from J; bases unmatched to any gene: 6. CDR3 nucleotides: TGTGCCAGCAGCATAGGACAGGGAGGCGAGCAGTACTTC. It encodes CASSIGQGGEQYF.